One and the same sample provided the 30 T cell receptor beta chains below, sequenced in a study of T cells in Graves' hyperthyroidism and ophthalmopathy. Regions amplified from RNA transcripts were the TCR beta CDR3 regions. A set of HTBI primers served as the primers for a first-round RT-PCR of the TCR CDR3. Via MiXCR, TCRdb re-called the multiplex PCR reads, giving one row per CDR3 protein. The sample yields over 350,000 distinct CDR3 sequences, roughly 13% seen once. Source material: blood. All receptors come from a man aged 50 to 60 with Graves' ophthalmopathy.

This sequence joins TRBV27 and TRBJ2-7, with 10 bases fitting TRBD2. There are 13 residues in the CDR3. Per the germline V gene, CDR1 is MNHEY and CDR2 is SMNVEV (reference sequence). V was pared by 7 bases and J by 5 bases, with 5 bases of the junction left unmatched. The CDR3 DNA reads TGTGCCAGCACCAGCGGGAGGGTTAACGAGCAGTACTTC. Amino acids: CASTSGRVNEQYF.

The sample holds many counts of this clonotype. The genes are TRBV12-3 or TRBV12-4 and TRBJ2-5, with D perhaps being TRBD1 or TRBD2 (5 bases each). This CDR3 comprises 15 residues. Deletions cut 5 bases from V and 3 bases from J, with 16 bases between. The CDR3 reads CASSLWGDSKETQYF. In nucleotides, the CDR3 is TGTGCCAGCAGTCTTTGGGGAGACAGTAAAGAGACCCAGTACTTC.

This clonotype was seen repeatedly, ten times or more. CDR3: CATSDPDRGRLKETQYF. CDR3 DNA sequence: TGTGCCACCAGTGATCCGGACAGGGGGCGACTAAAAGAGACCCAGTACTTC. V gene TRBV24-1 combines with J gene TRBJ2-5; 11 nucleotides align to TRBD1. The J segment lost 3 bases and the V segment lost 3 bases, leaving 8 bases of the junction unmatched. CDR1 KGHDR and CDR2 SFDVKD come from the germline V gene. The CDR3 loop spans 17 amino acids.

V and J are TRBV19 and TRBJ2-3; D is unresolved. The V and J ends lost 3 bases and 3 bases respectively, with 4 bases between them. The CDR3 has 12 amino acids. Germline CDR1 is LNHDA and CDR2 is SQIVND (reference sequence). In DNA form, the CDR3 reads TGTGCCAGTAGTATTAAAACAGATACGCAGTATTTT. Protein product: CASSIKTDTQYF.

Many counts were recorded for this clonotype. J is TRBJ2-7 and V is TRBV27; 10 bases are shared with TRBD1. CDR1 and CDR2 (germline): MNHEY, SMNVEV (reference sequence). V shed 6 bases and J 4 bases; nucleotides not matched to a gene: 6. There are 14 residues in the CDR3. The CDR3 loop is CASRPRQGAYEQYF. CDR3 in DNA: TGTGCCAGCAGACCCAGACAGGGGGCATACGAGCAGTACTTC.

In its sample, this clonotype was seen many times. The rearrangement links TRBV5-6 to TRBJ2-2; D may match TRBD1 or TRBD2 (5 bases each). The CDR3 contains 15 residues. V was pared by 0 bases and J by 4 bases, with 10 bases between. Germline values: CDR1 SGHDT, CDR2 YYEEEE. CDR3 amino acids: CASSLGGTSTGELFF. The CDR3 region has the DNA TGTGCCAGCAGCTTGGGGGGGACGAGCACCGGGGAGCTGTTTTTT.

This chain joins TRBV28 and TRBJ2-5, with TRBD2 matching over 13 bases. The CDR3 length is 15 residues. Looked up from germline, CDR1 is MDHEN and CDR2 is SYDVKM. The junction had 0 bases not matched to a gene; V was cut back by 2 bases and J by 3 bases. CDR3 bases: TGTGCCAGCAGTTTAACTAGCGGGGGGGAAGAGACCCAGTACTTC. Protein product: CASSLTSGGEETQYF.

In this sample, this clonotype turned up many times. This chain links TRBV28 with TRBJ1-4; D is uncertain. CDR3 size: 18 residues. Germline loops: CDR1 MDHEN, CDR2 SYDVKM. V dropped 5 bases and J dropped 0 bases, with 19 bases sitting between them. The CDR3 loop reads CASSLLLTWDATNEKLFF. The DNA for the CDR3 is TGTGCCAGCAGTCTTCTTCTCACATGGGATGCAACTAATGAAAAACTGTTTTTT.

This clonotype has a count of ten or more. This sequence joins TRBV12-3 or TRBV12-4 and TRBJ2-5, with 8 bases aligning to TRBD2. The CDR3 totals 15 residues. Trimming at V came to 4 bases and at J to 5 bases, leaving 9 bases not matched to a gene. The CDR3 DNA follows: TGTGCCAGCAGTTCCCGAGGACTAGCAGGGGAGACCCAGTACTTC. This codes for CASSSRGLAGETQYF.

V usage is TRBV27 and J usage is TRBJ2-1; TRBD1 might be the D (5 bases). V lost 3 bases, J lost 4 bases, and 7 bases lay in between. Germline V lookup: CDR1 MNHEY, CDR2 SMNVEV (reference sequence). This CDR3 is built from 13 residues. In nucleotides, the CDR3 is TGTGCCAGCAGTTTCAGGGATTACAATGAGCAGTTCTTC. It codes for CASSFRDYNEQFF.

This clonotype was counted a few times. V usage is TRBV11-2 and J usage is TRBJ2-7, with TRBD1 as a possible D gene (6 bases). Germline lookup yields CDR1 SGHAT and CDR2 FQNNGV. The CDR3 length is 12 residues. V shed 5 bases and J shed 11 bases, with 16 bases lying between them. CDR3 residues: CASSHGTQEKYF. CDR3 sequence (DNA): TGTGCCAGCAGCCATGGGACACAGGAGAAGTACTTC.

The sample holds many counts of this clonotype. This chain uses TRBV5-1 with TRBJ2-7; D may be TRBD1 or TRBD2 (6 bases each). The V end lost 4 bases, the J end lost 1 base, and 12 bases lay between the germline ends. The germline V gene encodes CDR1 SGHRS and CDR2 YFSETQ. CDR3 length equals 14 residues. The CDR3 spells CASSRGRGSYEQYF. The CDR3 nucleotides are TGCGCCAGCAGCCGGGGGCGAGGATCCTACGAGCAGTACTTC.

There are a few counts of this clonotype. The rearrangement links TRBV24-1 to TRBJ2-1, with TRBD1 as a possible D gene (6 bases). The ends were cut back, 9 bases at V and 1 base at J, with 27 bases in the middle. The CDR3 is made up of 19 amino acids. Germline loops: CDR1 KGHDR, CDR2 SFDVKD. The CDR3 here is CATEPGRSFPRGSYNEQFF. CDR3 coding DNA: TGTGCCACCGAACCGGGACGGAGCTTTCCTAGGGGGTCCTACAATGAGCAGTTCTTC.

The chain recombines TRBV5-1 with TRBJ2-2; D not certain. CDR1 and CDR2 (germline): SGHRS, YFSETQ. This CDR3 contains 15 residues. V lost 1 base, J lost 5 bases, and 12 bases lay in between. The CDR3, as DNA: TGCGCCAGCAGCTTGCTGCAGGATAGGACCGGGGAGCTGTTTTTT. Translating it yields CASSLLQDRTGELFF.

This clonotype is a singleton in its sample. The rearrangement uses TRBV10-3 and TRBJ2-3, with a tentative D call TRBD1 (6 bases). Trimming removed 8 bases from V and 4 bases from J, with 13 bases in between. This CDR3 contains 13 residues. Germline CDR1 reads ENHRY; CDR2 reads SYGVKD. CDR3 sequence reads: CAIAGAAADTQYF. The CDR3, as DNA: TGTGCCATCGCAGGGGCGGCGGCAGATACGCAGTATTTT.

This clonotype was observed many times. This chain connects TRBV28 to TRBJ2-7, with D perhaps assigned TRBD1 or TRBD2 (5 bases each). CDR3 length: 14 residues. Per germline, CDR1 MDHEN and CDR2 SYDVKM. V dropped 8 bases and J dropped 3 bases, with 17 bases sitting between them. The CDR3 region has the DNA TGTGCCAGCTCCAATGGGGGAAGCAACTACGAGCAGTACTTC. It codes for CASSNGGSNYEQYF.

This clonotype was seen at least ten times. The chain couples TRBV30 to TRBJ2-1; 8 nucleotides line up with TRBD2. Germline values: CDR1 GTSNPN, CDR2 SVGIG (reference sequence). The CDR3 loop spans 15 amino acids. Losses at the gene ends were 0 bases for V and 7 bases for J; bases not matched to a gene: 8. Written as DNA, the CDR3 is TGTGCCTGGAGTGTACTAAGGGGGACTAGTAATGAGCAGTTCTTC. Translation gives CAWSVLRGTSNEQFF.

This clonotype was found once. The chain employs TRBV28 and TRBJ1-2; weak D call: TRBD1 (5 bases). Trimming removed 4 bases from V and 2 bases from J, with 23 bases in between. The CDR3 has 18 residues. Germline CDR1 MDHEN, CDR2 SYDVKM. CDR3 amino acids: CASSSSTNSPGNNYGYTF. CDR3 DNA: TGTGCCAGCAGTTCCTCAACTAATTCCCCAGGGAACAACTATGGCTACACCTTC.

At least ten counts were recorded for this clonotype. The V call is TRBV6-5, the J call TRBJ2-7; D uncertain. The CDR3 length is 15 residues. The germline gives CDR1 MNHEY, CDR2 SVGAGI. With 0 bases removed from V and 0 bases from J, the gap between germline ends came to 9 bases. The CDR3 region is CASSYSPGSSYEQYF. The CDR3 DNA is TGTGCCAGCAGTTACTCCCCGGGTAGCTCCTACGAGCAGTACTTC.

This clonotype was seen at least ten times. V gene TRBV3-1 combines with J gene TRBJ2-7; D is ambiguous. Deletions cut 2 bases from V and 6 bases from J, with 14 bases between. Germline V gene sequence: CDR1 LGHDT, CDR2 YNNKEL (reference sequence). This CDR3 contains 14 residues. The chain's CDR3 is CASSQISVPSEQYF. Written as DNA, the CDR3 is TGTGCCAGCAGCCAAATATCTGTGCCCAGCGAGCAGTACTTC.

This clonotype was detected ten times or more. The chain uses TRBV7-9 and TRBJ1-3; TRBD1 is a possible D gene (5 bases). This CDR3 region has 16 residues. Germline V lookup: CDR1 SEHNR, CDR2 FQNEAQ (reference sequence). V gave up 1 base and J gave up 0 bases, with 10 bases separating them. This CDR3 is CASSLDGTSSGNTIYF. The DNA of the CDR3 is TGTGCCAGCAGCTTAGATGGGACGAGCTCTGGAAACACCATATATTTT.

This clonotype was picked up many times. This rearrangement joins TRBV30 to TRBJ1-5; weak D call: TRBD1 (5 bases). Germline CDR1 GTSNPN, CDR2 SVGIG (reference sequence). This CDR3 contains 15 residues. The V gene lost 2 bases and the J gene lost 0 bases, with 11 bases spanning the gap. CDR3 bases: TGTGCCTGGAGTTCAGGGATTTTTAGCAATCAGCCCCAGCATTTT. Amino acid sequence: CAWSSGIFSNQPQHF.

This clonotype showed up many times. The chain combines TRBV20-1 with TRBJ2-7, with D perhaps matching TRBD1 (5 bases). V lost 1 base, J lost 4 bases, and 17 bases lay in between. The CDR3 covers 15 residues. Germline V CDR1 and CDR2: DFQATT, SNEGSKA (reference sequence). The CDR3 nucleotides are TGCAGTGCTAGAGCTGACAAAGGGGCTAGTTACGAGCAGTACTTC. Translating it yields CSARADKGASYEQYF.

This clonotype was counted only a few times. The chain links TRBV4-1 to TRBJ2-3; no reliable D call. V gave up 1 base and J gave up 4 bases, with 6 bases separating them. CDR3 length: 13 amino acids. The V gene's germline CDR1 is MGHRA and CDR2 YSYEKL. Here the CDR3 reads CASSQVGSDTQYF. The DNA for the CDR3 is TGCGCCAGCAGCCAAGTGGGATCAGATACGCAGTATTTT.

This chain links TRBV25-1 with TRBJ2-1, with 9 bases lining up with TRBD1. The CDR3 loop spans 18 amino acids. J was trimmed by 5 bases and V by 5 bases; bases with no gene match: 16. Germline CDR1 is MGHDK and CDR2 is SYGVNS. CDR3 protein: CASSSGTGFSPNNNEQFF. The CDR3 DNA follows: TGTGCCAGCAGTTCCGGGACAGGGTTCTCCCCGAACAACAATGAGCAGTTCTTC.

The sample holds many counts of this clonotype. V is TRBV18 and J is TRBJ2-5; no firm D call. CDR3 length equals 13 residues. V lost 6 bases, J lost 1 base, and 9 bases lay in between. Germline assignment: CDR1 KGHSH and CDR2 LQKENI. The CDR3 DNA is TGTGCCAGCTCGCCCGCTCGCCAAGAGACCCAGTACTTC. Translating gives CASSPARQETQYF.

This clonotype was found many times. The chain combines TRBV20-1 with TRBJ2-3; a possible D gene is TRBD2 (6 bases). The V end was cut by 5 bases, the J end by 2 bases, with 11 bases between. The CDR3 totals 13 residues. Germline V gene sequence: CDR1 DFQATT, CDR2 SNEGSKA (reference sequence). Here the CDR3 reads CSAFSGDTDTQYF. The CDR3 DNA reads TGCAGTGCTTTTTCGGGAGACACAGATACGCAGTATTTT.

The sample holds a few counts of this clonotype. This rearrangement joins TRBV27 to TRBJ2-7, with TRBD1 identical over 8 bases. The J segment lost 6 bases and the V segment lost 3 bases, leaving 4 bases of the junction unmatched. CDR3 length: 13 residues. Germline assignment: CDR1 MNHEY and CDR2 SMNVEV (reference sequence). CDR3 protein: CASSLVQGAEQYF. CDR3 in DNA: TGTGCCAGCAGTTTGGTGCAGGGGGCCGAGCAGTACTTC.

This clonotype was detected ten times or more. V usage is TRBV18 and J usage is TRBJ1-3; 11 nucleotides agree with TRBD1. V lost 3 bases and J lost 3; bases outside the gene matches: 4. Per germline, CDR1 KGHSH and CDR2 LQKENI. This CDR3 contains 16 residues. The CDR3 nucleotides are TGTGCCAGCTCACCCGGACAGGGGGCTGGTGGAAACACCATATATTTT. Translated: CASSPGQGAGGNTIYF.

This rearrangement joins TRBV11-3 to TRBJ1-1, with D unclear. V was clipped by 5 bases and J by 4 bases, with 11 bases between them. CDR3 size: 13 residues. From germline, CDR1 is SGHNT and CDR2 YENEEA. CDR3 in amino acids: CASSPIAGTEAFF. The CDR3 DNA follows: TGTGCCAGCAGCCCAATTGCGGGCACTGAAGCTTTCTTT.